This entry features one T cell receptor beta chain sequence. Its target is unknown. This sample's treatment: oral pan-JAK inhibitor, 5-10 mg twice daily. Alopecia areata patients had lesional scalp punch biopsies and peripheral blood taken from them. Once RNA had been extracted, it was reverse transcribed into cDNA to act as the sequencing template. Sequenced by immunoSEQ multiplex PCR; TCRdb stores in-frame clones only, minus some. The sample gives some 120,000 clones, roughly 50% of which show up once; roughly an eighth is in the top ten. The data were taken from a study of CD8+ T cells in alopecia areata. Per germline, CDR1 LNHNV and CDR2 YYDKDF (reference sequence). CDR3 length: 15 amino acids. V was clipped by 4 bases and J by 0 bases, with 7 bases between them. Whole-study findings and limits: The study found tofacitinib significantly decreased scalp clonality and expanded CD8+ clones among the top 100. Normal-skin resident alphabeta T cells also appear among scalp sample sequences.

The receptor was isolated from a human donor with alopecia areata. This material consisted of CD8+ T cells sorted from blood, taken at week 24, from a patient treated with tofacitinib. The chain links TRBV15 to TRBJ2-6; D not resolved. CDR3 amino acids: CATSTPYSGANVLTF. CDR3 bases: TGTGCCACCAGCACACCGTACTCTGGGGCCAACGTCCTGACTTTC. The entire variable domain, with the rest obtained from reference TRBV15 and TRBJ2-6, is as follows: DAMVIQNPRYQVTQFGKPVTLSCSQTLNHNVMYWYQQKSSQAPKLLFHYYDKDFNNEADTPDNFQSRRPNTSFCFLDIRSPGLGDTAMYLCATSTPYSGANVLTFGAGSRLTVL.